Included here is one T cell receptor beta chain sequence, with context. The antigen is unknown. The sample belongs to a study of persistence of HIV-infected CD4 T cells. Overall study findings and caveats: Within sorted populations, more oligoclonal TCRs accompanied more oligoclonal proviruses. Antigen-responding cells were enriched for degenerate expanded CDR3beta sequences.

Cells were stimulated nonspecifically with anti-CD3/anti-CD28 magnetic beads. CD4+ T cells upregulating both CD40 ligand and CD69 were sorted as responding cells. Plasma HIV-1 RNA stayed below 50 copies/mL for at least 4 years. An approximately 20-hour stimulation of CD8-depleted PBMCs used anti-CD28/CD49d costimulation, CD40-blocking antibody and enfuvirtide. The libraries were made with immunoSEQ version 4 in survey mode. Libraries were prepared by immunoSEQ multiplex PCR; TCRdb keeps only in-frame clonotypes and omits some of them. The sample holds around 40,000 clones, 70% to 90% seen once. The CDR3 length is 16 residues. Germline V gene data show CDR1 as MRHNA and CDR2 as SNTAGT. Trimming took off 3 bases at V and 3 bases at J, with 15 bases between the two ends.

The chain recombines TRBV6-4 with TRBJ2-1; TRBD2 is a possible D gene (5 bases). Sequencing used CD4+ T cells sorted from PBMCs after roughly 17-hour stimulation, obtained from a patient who received antiretroviral therapy. The receptor was isolated from an adult man with HIV who was CMV-seropositive. This chain's CDR3 is CASSENRGSGYNEQFF. CDR3 coding DNA: TGTGCCAGCAGTGAGAATAGAGGGTCGGGCTACAATGAGCAGTTCTTC.